Shown below are 18 T cell receptor beta chains from a single sample sequenced in a study of blood T cell repertoires in COVID-19. Sequencing used immunoSEQ multiplex PCR; TCRdb keeps in-frame clones, though not all of them. The sample records roughly 250,000 clones, 80% to 90% being singletons. The specimen was peripheral blood. The receptors were sampled from a woman aged 50 to 60 with acute or convalescent COVID-19.

The J gene is TRBJ2-7, the V gene TRBV18; 7 bases align to TRBD1. The CDR3 consists of 15 residues. Germline assignment: CDR1 KGHSH and CDR2 LQKENI. V was pared by 3 bases and J by 3 bases, with 8 bases of the junction left unmatched. CDR3 protein: CASSPTGDSRYEQYF. CDR3 bases: TGTGCCAGCTCACCTACAGGGGACAGCCGCTACGAGCAGTACTTC.

The chain uses TRBV5-1 and TRBJ1-4; a possible D gene is TRBD1 (6 bases). The CDR3 consists of 14 residues. Germline V gene data show CDR1 as SGHRS and CDR2 as YFSETQ. V was cut by 4 bases and J by 10 bases, with 17 bases left in between. DNA of the CDR3: TGCGCCAGCAGCACGACAGAGGGAGGGGGAAAACTGTTTTTT. Amino acid sequence: CASSTTEGGGKLFF. The entire variable domain, with the rest obtained from reference TRBV5-1 and TRBJ1-4, is as follows: KAGVTQTPRYLIKTRGQQVTLSCSPISGHRSVSWYQQTPGQGLQFLFEYFSETQRNKGNFPGRFSGRQFSNSRSEMNVSTLELGDSALYLCASSTTEGGGKLFFGSGTQLSVL.

DNA for the CDR3: TGTGCCAGCAGCCCGAGGGACTATGGCTACACCTTC. Amino acids: CASSPRDYGYTF. This chain connects TRBV9 to TRBJ1-2; unclear D gene. Germline assignment: CDR1 SGDLS and CDR2 YYNGEE. The CDR3 loop spans 12 amino acids. V was shortened by 4 bases and J by 3 bases, with 7 bases between the two germline ends.

The rearrangement joins TRBV7-8 to TRBJ1-2, with 7 bases matching TRBD1. Germline V CDR1 and CDR2: SGHVS, FQNEAQ. This CDR3 contains 15 residues. Trimming at V came to 6 bases and at J to 3 bases, leaving 10 bases not matched to a gene. As DNA, the CDR3 is TGTGCCAGCAGGTTGACAGGGAACCCCGACTATGGCTACACCTTC. It codes for CASRLTGNPDYGYTF.

This sequence joins TRBV24-1 and TRBJ2-7; D remains unclear. The length of the CDR3 is 14 residues. CDR1 KGHDR and CDR2 SFDVKD come from the germline V gene. V shed 3 bases and J shed 2 bases, with 10 bases lying between them. CDR3 nucleotides: TGTGCCACCAGTGATCCGCACGACACCTACGAGCAGTACTTC. It translates to CATSDPHDTYEQYF.

This clone was seen only a few times. The V call is TRBV19, the J call TRBJ1-5; 8 positions match TRBD1. CDR1 LNHDA and CDR2 SQIVND come from the germline V gene (reference sequence). The CDR3 loop spans 13 amino acids. After removal of 6 bases from V and 7 bases from J, the junction contained 5 bases not matched to a gene. CDR3 in DNA: TGTGCCAGTAGGGACAGGGACGCCCAGCCCCAGCATTTT. It yields the protein CASRDRDAQPQHF.

The chain carries TRBV2 and TRBJ1-5, with D maybe TRBD1 (5 bases). V was shortened by 4 bases and J by 0 bases, with 16 bases between the two germline ends. Germline CDR1 and CDR2: SNHLY and FYNNEI. This CDR3 region has 17 residues. The CDR3 DNA sequence: TGTGCCAGCAGTGGGGGGTTAGGAGGGACTAGCAATCAGCCCCAGCATTTT. This sequence encodes CASSGGLGGTSNQPQHF.

This clone was detected only a few times. This chain links TRBV30 with TRBJ1-5, with a possible D match to TRBD1 (6 bases). This CDR3 has 14 amino acids. V was trimmed by 0 bases and J by 7 bases, leaving 13 bases between them. Looked up from germline, CDR1 is GTSNPN and CDR2 is SVGIG (reference sequence). The CDR3 nucleotides read TGTGCCTGGAGTGTAGACAGGCTGGAACAGCCCCAGCATTTT. It codes for CAWSVDRLEQPQHF.

This clone appeared once. The genes are TRBV3-1 (or the pseudogene TRBV3-2) and TRBJ2-7; possibly TRBD1 for D (6 bases). The CDR3 extends over 17 amino acids. Between the trimmed V and J ends, which lost 4 bases and 2 bases, there was a span of 21 bases. The germline V gene encodes CDR1 LGHDT and CDR2 YNNKEL (reference sequence). The CDR3 loop reads CASSLRGDIRITYEQYF. In DNA form, the CDR3 reads TGTGCCAGCAGCCTAAGAGGGGACATCAGGATTACCTACGAGCAGTACTTC.

The V gene is TRBV28, the J gene TRBJ2-7; possible D gene TRBD1, 6 bases. V lost 5 bases and J 1 base, leaving 15 bases between the germline ends. This CDR3 spans 15 amino acids. The germline CDR1 and CDR2 sequences are MDHEN and SYDVKM. CDR3 loop: CASSPLDRLSYEQYF. In DNA, the CDR3 is TGTGCCAGCAGTCCCCTCGACAGGCTGTCCTACGAGCAGTACTTC.

The chain links TRBV20-1 to TRBJ1-5; 7 nucleotides line up with TRBD1. This CDR3 has 13 residues. V lost 3 bases and J lost 4; bases outside the gene matches: 3. CDR1 is DFQATT, CDR2 SNEGSKA, per germline (reference sequence). In DNA form, the CDR3 reads TGCAGTGCTAGTAGGGACAGAAATCAGCCCCAGCATTTT. Translated, it gives CSASRDRNQPQHF.

The V call is TRBV5-4, the J call TRBJ2-7; the match to TRBD2 covers 10 bases. In germline, CDR1 is SGHNT, CDR2 YYREEE (reference sequence). The CDR3 is 18 residues long. The ends lost 1 base at V and 7 bases at J; junction bases unmatched: 17. The CDR3 region is CASSLFRGPLAGANEQYF. The CDR3 DNA is TGTGCCAGCAGCTTGTTCAGGGGTCCCCTAGCGGGAGCAAATGAGCAGTACTTC. The variable domain in full, completed from reference TRBV5-4 and TRBJ2-7, reads ETGVTQSPTHLIKTRGQQVTLRCSSQSGHNTVSWYQQALGQGPQFIFQYYREEENGRGNFPPRFSGLQFPNYSSELNVNALELDDSALYLCASSLFRGPLAGANEQYFGPGTRLTVT.

The chain couples TRBV9 to TRBJ2-7, with 13 bases matching TRBD2. The CDR3 spans 15 residues. Germline lookup yields CDR1 SGDLS and CDR2 YYNGEE. V lost 3 bases to trimming and J lost 2 bases; unmatched junction nucleotides: 2. The chain's CDR3 is CASSGGTSGTYEQYF. The CDR3 bases are TGTGCCAGCAGCGGGGGGACTAGCGGGACCTACGAGCAGTACTTC.

The chain has TRBV27 and TRBJ2-1; TRBD1 matches 7 bases. The V and J ends lost 0 bases and 6 bases, in that order; junction bases with no gene match: 11. The length of the CDR3 is 17 residues. CDR1 is MNHEY and CDR2 is SMNVEV in the germline V gene (reference sequence). The CDR3 loop is CASSLSSGTVYGNEQFF. The CDR3, as DNA: TGTGCCAGCAGTTTATCGTCCGGGACAGTATATGGCAATGAGCAGTTCTTC.

This clone was seen a handful of times. The rearrangement links TRBV6-2 or TRBV6-3 to TRBJ1-4; D might be TRBD1 (5 bases). The CDR3 is made up of 16 amino acids. CDR1 is MNHEY and CDR2 is SVGEGT in the germline V gene. The V end was cut by 1 base, the J end by 7 bases, with 16 bases between. The CDR3 coding sequence is TGTGCCAGCAGTTACTTCGGCAGGGCGGACCTTGAAAAACTGTTTTTT. Translation gives CASSYFGRADLEKLFF.

The V gene is TRBV20-1, the J gene TRBJ1-3; 7 bases match TRBD1. This CDR3 region has 15 residues. Germline trimming cut 3 bases from V and 0 bases from J; bases unmatched to any gene: 5. From germline, CDR1 is DFQATT and CDR2 SNEGSKA (reference sequence). The CDR3 is CSASIGQDSGNTIYF. The DNA of the CDR3 is TGCAGTGCTAGTATCGGACAGGACTCTGGAAACACCATATATTTT.

V usage is TRBV20-1 and J usage is TRBJ2-1; TRBD2 aligns across 10 bases. This CDR3 contains 13 residues. In germline, CDR1 is DFQATT, CDR2 SNEGSKA (reference sequence). V shed 3 bases and J 12 bases; nucleotides not matched to a gene: 8. DNA for the CDR3: TGCAGTGCTAGTTTGGTAGCGGGAGGAATGCAGTTCTTC. It codes for CSASLVAGGMQFF.

The chain couples TRBV5-1 to TRBJ1-6; 8 nucleotides agree with TRBD1. The CDR3 is made up of 13 amino acids. Germline V gene lookup returns CDR1 SGHRS and CDR2 YFSETQ. J was trimmed by 8 bases and V by 4 bases; bases with no gene match: 2. The CDR3 sequence is CASSPDRDSPLHF. CDR3 sequence (DNA): TGCGCCAGCAGCCCGGACAGGGATTCACCCCTCCACTTT.